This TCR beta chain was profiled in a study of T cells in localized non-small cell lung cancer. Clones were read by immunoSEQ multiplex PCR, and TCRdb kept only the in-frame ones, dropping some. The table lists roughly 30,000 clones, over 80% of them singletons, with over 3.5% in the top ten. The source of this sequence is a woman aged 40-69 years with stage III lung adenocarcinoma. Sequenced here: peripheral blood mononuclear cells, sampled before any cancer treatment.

CDR3 residues: CASSYSLSGIYEQYF. As DNA, the CDR3 is TGTGCCAGCAGTTACTCTCTAAGTGGTATCTACGAGCAGTACTTC. The rearrangement joins TRBV6-5 to TRBJ2-7; D remains ambiguous. Looked up from germline, CDR1 is MNHEY and CDR2 is SVGAGI. CDR3 length equals 15 residues. V lost 0 bases and J 3 bases, leaving 12 bases between the germline ends.